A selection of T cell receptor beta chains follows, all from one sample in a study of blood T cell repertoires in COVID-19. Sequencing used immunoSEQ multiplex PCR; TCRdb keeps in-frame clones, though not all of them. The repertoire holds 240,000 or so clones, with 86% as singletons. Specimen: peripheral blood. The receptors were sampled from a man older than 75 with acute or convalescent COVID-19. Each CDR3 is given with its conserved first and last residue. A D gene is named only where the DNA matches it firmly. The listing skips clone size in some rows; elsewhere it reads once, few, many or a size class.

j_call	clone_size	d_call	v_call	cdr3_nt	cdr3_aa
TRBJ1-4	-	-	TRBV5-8	TGTGCCAGCAGCCGTACAGCCACTAATGAAAAACTGTTTTTT	CASSRTATNEKLFF
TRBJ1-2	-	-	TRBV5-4	TGTGCCAGCAGCTGGGGGGGAGGACAAGGTGCCTATGGCTACACCTTC	CASSWGGGQGAYGYTF
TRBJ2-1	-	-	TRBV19	TGTGCCAGTAGTGTTACTAGAATTTCTAACAATGAGCAGTTCTTC	CASSVTRISNNEQFF
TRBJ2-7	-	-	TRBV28	TGTGCCAGCAGTCAGACGGGCTACGAGCAGTACTTC	CASSQTGYEQYF
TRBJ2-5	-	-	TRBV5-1	TGCGCCAGCAGCTTGGCCGGGGACAATCTCCAAGAGACCCAGTACTTC	CASSLAGDNLQETQYF
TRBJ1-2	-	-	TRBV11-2	TGTGCCAGCAGCTTAGTGAATAAGGGAGGAGGGAGGGACTACACCTTC	CASSLVNKGGGRDYTF
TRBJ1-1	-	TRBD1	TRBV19	TGTGCCAGCCGGGACAGTTGGACTGAAGCTTTCTTT	CASRDSWTEAFF
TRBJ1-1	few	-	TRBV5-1	TGCGCCAGCAGCTTGACAGGGATGAACACTGAAGCTTTCTTT	CASSLTGMNTEAFF
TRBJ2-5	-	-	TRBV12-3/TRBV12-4	TGTGCCAGCTCAAATCGGGGGGCGGACTCGGGGTACTTC	CASSNRGADSGYF
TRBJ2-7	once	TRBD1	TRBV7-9	TGTGCCAGCAGCCGGGACAGGGGACAACTCTCCTACGAGCAGTACTTC	CASSRDRGQLSYEQYF
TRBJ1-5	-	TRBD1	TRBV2	TGTGCCAGCAGTGACAGGGGGTCCTCTCAGCCCCAGCATTTT	CASSDRGSSQPQHF
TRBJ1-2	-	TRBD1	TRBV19	TGTGCCAGTAGCCGTCCTGGACAGGGGAACTATGGCTACACCTTC	CASSRPGQGNYGYTF
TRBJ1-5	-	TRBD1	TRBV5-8	TGTGCCAGCAGCTTGGGGGACAGAGGGTCCGATCAGCCCCAGCATTTT	CASSLGDRGSDQPQHF
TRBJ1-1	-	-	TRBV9	TGTGCCAGCAGCGCGGTGACAGGCGGGACTGAAGCTTTCTTT	CASSAVTGGTEAFF
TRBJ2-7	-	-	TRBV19	TGTGCCAGTAGGAAGGGGCAGGGATCCTACGAGCAGTACTTC	CASRKGQGSYEQYF
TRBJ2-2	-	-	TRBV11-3	TGTGCCAGCAGGGAAAATCGGGGGGCGGCCACCGGGGAGCTGTTTTTT	CASRENRGAATGELFF
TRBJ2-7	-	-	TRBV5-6	TGTGCCAGCAGCTTGATGTCTTACGAGCAGTACTTC	CASSLMSYEQYF
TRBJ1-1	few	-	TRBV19	TGTGCCAGTAGTGCACAGAGAATGAACACTGAAGCTTTCTTT	CASSAQRMNTEAFF
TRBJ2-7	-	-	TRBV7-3	TGTGCCAGCAGCTTAAGGGCAGACTACGAGCAGTACTTC	CASSLRADYEQYF
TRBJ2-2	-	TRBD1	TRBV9	TGTGCCAGCAGCGCCAGGACAGGGGCGGGCACCGGGGAGCTGTTTTTT	CASSARTGAGTGELFF
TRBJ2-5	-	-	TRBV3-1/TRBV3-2	TGTGCCAGCAGCCAAAGTTACAGGATAGTGGGGGAGACCCAGTACTTC	CASSQSYRIVGETQYF
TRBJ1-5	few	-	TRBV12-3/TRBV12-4	TGTGCCAGCAGTTTGCTAGCGGGTCAGCCCCAGCATTTT	CASSLLAGQPQHF
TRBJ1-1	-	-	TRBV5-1	TGCGCCAGCAGCTTGCAGGGGATGAACACTGAAGCTTTCTTT	CASSLQGMNTEAFF
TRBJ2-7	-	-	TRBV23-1	TGCGCCAGCAGTCTTAGATACTCCTACGAGCAGTACTTC	CASSLRYSYEQYF
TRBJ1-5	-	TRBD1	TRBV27	TGTGCCAGCAGTCCACAGGGGGGAGCCTCTCAGCCCCAGCATTTT	CASSPQGGASQPQHF
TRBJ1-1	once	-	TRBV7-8	TGTGCCAGCATCCTAACGAGGTCCCACAGGGCCACTGAAGCTTTCTTT	CASILTRSHRATEAFF
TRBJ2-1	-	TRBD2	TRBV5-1	TGCGCCAGCAGCTTAACTAGCGGGATCGTAAGTGCCGGGCAGTTCTTC	CASSLTSGIVSAGQFF
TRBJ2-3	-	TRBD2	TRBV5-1	TGCGCCAGCAGCGGACTAGGCCGCACAGATACGCAGTATTTT	CASSGLGRTDTQYF
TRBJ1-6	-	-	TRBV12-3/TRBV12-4	TGTGCCAGCATGTCACAAGTTAATTCACCCCTCCACTTT	CASMSQVNSPLHF
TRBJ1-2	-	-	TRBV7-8	TGTGCCAGCAGCTTAGCTGGCCGTCGTGGTGGCTACACCTTC	CASSLAGRRGGYTF
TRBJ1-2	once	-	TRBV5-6	TGTGCCAGCAGCTTGGCGGCAGGGCATGGCTACACCTTC	CASSLAAGHGYTF